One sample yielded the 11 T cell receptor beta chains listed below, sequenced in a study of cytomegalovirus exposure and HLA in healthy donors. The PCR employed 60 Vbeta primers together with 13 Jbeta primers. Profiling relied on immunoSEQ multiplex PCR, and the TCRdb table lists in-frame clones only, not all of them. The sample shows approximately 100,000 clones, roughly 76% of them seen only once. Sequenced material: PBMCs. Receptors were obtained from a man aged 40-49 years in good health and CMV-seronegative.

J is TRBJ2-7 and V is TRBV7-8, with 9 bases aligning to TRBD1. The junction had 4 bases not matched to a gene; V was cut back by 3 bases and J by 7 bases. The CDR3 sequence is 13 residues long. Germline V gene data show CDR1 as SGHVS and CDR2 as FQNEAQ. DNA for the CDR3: TGTGCCAGCAGCTTGGGACAGGGTTGGGAGCAGTACTTC. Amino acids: CASSLGQGWEQYF.

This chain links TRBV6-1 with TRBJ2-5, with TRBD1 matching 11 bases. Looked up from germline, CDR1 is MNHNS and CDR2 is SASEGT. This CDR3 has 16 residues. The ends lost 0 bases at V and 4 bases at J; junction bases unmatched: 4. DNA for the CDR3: TGTGCCAGCAGTGAAGCGCGGACAGGGGGCCGAGAGACCCAGTACTTC. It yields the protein CASSEARTGGRETQYF.

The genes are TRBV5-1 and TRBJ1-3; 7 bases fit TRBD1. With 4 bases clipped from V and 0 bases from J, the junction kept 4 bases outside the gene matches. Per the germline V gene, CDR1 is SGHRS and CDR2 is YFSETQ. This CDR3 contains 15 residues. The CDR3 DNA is TGCGCCAGCAGCACAGGGACAGCCTCTGGAAACACCATATATTTT. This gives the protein CASSTGTASGNTIYF.

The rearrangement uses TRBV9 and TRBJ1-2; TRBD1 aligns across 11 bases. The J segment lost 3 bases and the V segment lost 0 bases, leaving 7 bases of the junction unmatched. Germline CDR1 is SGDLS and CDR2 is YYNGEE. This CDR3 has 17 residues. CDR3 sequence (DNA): TGTGCCAGCAGCGTAGGGGGGACAGGGGGGGGCGACTATGGCTACACCTTC. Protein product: CASSVGGTGGGDYGYTF.

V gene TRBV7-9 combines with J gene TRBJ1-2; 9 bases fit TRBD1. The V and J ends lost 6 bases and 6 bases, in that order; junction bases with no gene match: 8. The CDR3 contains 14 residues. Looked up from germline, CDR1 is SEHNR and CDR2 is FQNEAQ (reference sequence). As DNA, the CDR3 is TGTGCCAGCAGTCCAGTTACAGGGGGCAATGGCTACACCTTC. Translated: CASSPVTGGNGYTF.

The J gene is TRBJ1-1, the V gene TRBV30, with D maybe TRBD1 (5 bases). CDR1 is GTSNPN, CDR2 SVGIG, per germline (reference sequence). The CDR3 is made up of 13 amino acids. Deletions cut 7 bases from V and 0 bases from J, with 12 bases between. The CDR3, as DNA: TGTGCCTATAACAGGATGCTGAACACTGAAGCTTTCTTT. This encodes CAYNRMLNTEAFF.

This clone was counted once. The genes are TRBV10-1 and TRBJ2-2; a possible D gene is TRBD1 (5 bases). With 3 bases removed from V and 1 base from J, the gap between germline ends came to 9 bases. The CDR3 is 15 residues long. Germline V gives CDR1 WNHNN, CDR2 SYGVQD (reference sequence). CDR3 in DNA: TGCGCCAGCAGTGATATAGGACAGAACACCGGGGAGCTGTTTTTT. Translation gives CASSDIGQNTGELFF.

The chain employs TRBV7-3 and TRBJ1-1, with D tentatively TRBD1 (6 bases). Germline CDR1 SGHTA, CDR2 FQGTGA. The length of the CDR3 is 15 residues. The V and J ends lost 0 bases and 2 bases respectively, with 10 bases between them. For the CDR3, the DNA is TGTGCCAGCAGCTTAACAGGCAGGGGCAACACTGAAGCTTTCTTT. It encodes CASSLTGRGNTEAFF.

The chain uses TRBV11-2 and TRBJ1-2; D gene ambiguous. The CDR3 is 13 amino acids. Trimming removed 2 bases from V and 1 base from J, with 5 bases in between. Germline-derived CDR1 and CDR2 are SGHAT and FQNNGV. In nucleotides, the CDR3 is TGTGCCAGCAGCTTATCATTTAACTATGGCTACACCTTC. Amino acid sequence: CASSLSFNYGYTF.

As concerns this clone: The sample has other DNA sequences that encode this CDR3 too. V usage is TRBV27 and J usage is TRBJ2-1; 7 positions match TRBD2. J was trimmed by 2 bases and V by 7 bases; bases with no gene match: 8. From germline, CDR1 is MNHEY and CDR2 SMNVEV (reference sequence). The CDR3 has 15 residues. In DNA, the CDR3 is TGTGCCAGCAAGGAGGGCGGGGGAACCTACAATGAGCAGTTCTTC. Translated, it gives CASKEGGGTYNEQFF.

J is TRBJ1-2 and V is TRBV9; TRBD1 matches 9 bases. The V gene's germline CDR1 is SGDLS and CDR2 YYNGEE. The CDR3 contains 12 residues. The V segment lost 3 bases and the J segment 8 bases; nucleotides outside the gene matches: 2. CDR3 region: CASSADRGGYTF. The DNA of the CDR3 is TGTGCCAGCAGCGCGGACAGGGGCGGCTACACCTTC.